The TCR beta chain described here comes from a study of T cell responses to AZD1222 COVID-19 vaccine. Points from the study as a whole: Most donors were white British, females outnumbered males, and clonal diversity was possibly underestimated. Spike-wide vaccine-associated CD4 TCRs dominated at 160-218 and 743-854. It was only after the peak T cell response that any repertoires were sampled.

V lost 0 bases and J lost 4; bases outside the gene matches: 10. The CDR3 runs 18 residues. Germline V gene data show CDR1 as LGHDT and CDR2 as YNNKEL (reference sequence). Sequenced by immunoSEQ multiplex PCR; TCRdb stores in-frame clones only, minus some. The sample consists of roughly 100,000 clones, 75% to 90% of them appearing once. On this clone itself: The target antigen is unknown.

V and J are TRBV3-1 (or the pseudogene TRBV3-2) and TRBJ2-2; TRBD1 aligns across 8 bases. The specimen comprised peripheral blood, sampled 28 days after the second AZD1222 dose. The receptor comes from an adult who received the AZD1222 COVID-19 vaccine. CDR3 sequence reads: CASSQDPWTGSGTGELFF. The CDR3 DNA reads TGTGCCAGCAGCCAAGATCCCTGGACAGGGTCGGGCACCGGGGAGCTGTTTTTT.